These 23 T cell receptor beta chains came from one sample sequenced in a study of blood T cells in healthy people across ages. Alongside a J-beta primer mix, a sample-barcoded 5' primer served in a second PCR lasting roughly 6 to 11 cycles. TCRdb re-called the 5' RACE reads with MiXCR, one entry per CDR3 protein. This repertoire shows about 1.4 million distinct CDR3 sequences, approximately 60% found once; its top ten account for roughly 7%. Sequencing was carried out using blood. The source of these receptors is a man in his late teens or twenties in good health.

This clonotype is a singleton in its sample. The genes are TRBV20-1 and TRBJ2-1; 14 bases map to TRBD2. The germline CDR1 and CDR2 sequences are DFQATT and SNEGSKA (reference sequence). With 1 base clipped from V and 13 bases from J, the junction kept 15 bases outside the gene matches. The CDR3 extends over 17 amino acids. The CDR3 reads CSARVGTSGRGGETQFF. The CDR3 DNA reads TGCAGTGCTAGAGTAGGGACTAGCGGGAGAGGAGGAGAGACCCAGTTCTTC.

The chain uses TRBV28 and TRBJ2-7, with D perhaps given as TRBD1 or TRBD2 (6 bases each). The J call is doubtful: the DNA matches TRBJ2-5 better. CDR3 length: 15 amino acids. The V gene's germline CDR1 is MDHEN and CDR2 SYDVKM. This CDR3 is CASSSRWGAIETQYF. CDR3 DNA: TGTGCCAGCAGTTCCAGGTGGGGGGCCATAGAGACCCAGTACTTC.

As DNA, the CDR3 is TGCAGTGCTAGTAGGGCACAGACGAACACTGAAGCTTTCTTT. It translates to CSASRAQTNTEAFF. The V call is TRBV20-1, the J call TRBJ1-1; D remains unclear. The CDR3 is 14 amino acids. Germline CDR1 reads DFQATT; CDR2 reads SNEGSKA (reference sequence). The ends were cut back, 3 bases at V and 1 base at J, with 12 bases in the middle.

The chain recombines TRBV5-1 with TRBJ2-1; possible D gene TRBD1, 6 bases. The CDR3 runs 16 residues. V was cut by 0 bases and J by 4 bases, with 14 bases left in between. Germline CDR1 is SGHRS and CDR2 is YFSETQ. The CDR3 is CASSLGGGRPYNEQFF. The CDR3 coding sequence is TGCGCCAGCAGCTTGGGAGGGGGACGGCCATACAATGAGCAGTTCTTC.

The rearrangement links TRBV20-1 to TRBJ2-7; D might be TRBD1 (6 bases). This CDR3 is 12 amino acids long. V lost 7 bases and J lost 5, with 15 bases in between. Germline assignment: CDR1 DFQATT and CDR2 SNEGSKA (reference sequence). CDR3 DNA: TGCAGTGGAGAACAGGGTACCAACGAGCAGTACTTC. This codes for CSGEQGTNEQYF.

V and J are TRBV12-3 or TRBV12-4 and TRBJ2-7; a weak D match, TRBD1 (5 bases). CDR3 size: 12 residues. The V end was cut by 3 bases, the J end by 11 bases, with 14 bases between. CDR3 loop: CASSFLRQGKYF. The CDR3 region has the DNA TGTGCCAGCAGTTTCCTTCGGCAGGGAAAGTACTTC.

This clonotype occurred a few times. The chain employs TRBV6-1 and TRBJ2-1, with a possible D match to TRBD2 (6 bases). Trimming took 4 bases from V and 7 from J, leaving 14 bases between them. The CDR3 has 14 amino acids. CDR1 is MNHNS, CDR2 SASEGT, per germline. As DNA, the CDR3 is TGTGCCAGCAGTGTAGGCGGGGAGATAAATGAGCAGTTCTTC. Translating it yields CASSVGGEINEQFF.

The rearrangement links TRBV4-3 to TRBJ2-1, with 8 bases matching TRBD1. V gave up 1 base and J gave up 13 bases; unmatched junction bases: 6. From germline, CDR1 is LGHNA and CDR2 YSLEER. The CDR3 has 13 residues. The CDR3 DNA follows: TGCGCCAGCAGCCAAGGAACAGGGGGAGGACAGTTCTTC. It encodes CASSQGTGGGQFF.

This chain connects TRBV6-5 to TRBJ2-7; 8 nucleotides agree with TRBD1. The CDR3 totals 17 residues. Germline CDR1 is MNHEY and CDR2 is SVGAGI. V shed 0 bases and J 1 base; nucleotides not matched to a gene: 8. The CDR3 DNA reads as TGTGCCAGCAGTTACTCCAGTAAGGGACAGGTGTCCTACGAGCAGTACTTC. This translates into CASSYSSKGQVSYEQYF.

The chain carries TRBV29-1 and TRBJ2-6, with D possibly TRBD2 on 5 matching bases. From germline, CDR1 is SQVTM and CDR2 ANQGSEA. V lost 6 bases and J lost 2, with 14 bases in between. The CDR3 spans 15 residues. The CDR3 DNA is TGCAGCGTAGAGGAGGTCGTAACTGGGGCCAACGTCCTGACTTTC. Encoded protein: CSVEEVVTGANVLTF.

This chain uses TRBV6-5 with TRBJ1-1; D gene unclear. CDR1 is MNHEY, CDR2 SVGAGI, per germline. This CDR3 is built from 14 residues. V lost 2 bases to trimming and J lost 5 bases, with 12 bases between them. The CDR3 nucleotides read TGTGCCAGCAGTTACAGCAAGAGTCGGACTGAAGCTTTCTTT. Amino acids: CASSYSKSRTEAFF.

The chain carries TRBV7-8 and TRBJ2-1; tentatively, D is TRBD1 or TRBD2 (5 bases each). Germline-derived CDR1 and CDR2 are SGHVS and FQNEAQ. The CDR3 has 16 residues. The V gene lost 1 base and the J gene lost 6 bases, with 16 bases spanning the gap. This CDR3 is CASSLEAGRSINEQFF. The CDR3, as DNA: TGTGCCAGCAGCTTAGAGGCAGGGAGATCAATCAATGAGCAGTTCTTC.

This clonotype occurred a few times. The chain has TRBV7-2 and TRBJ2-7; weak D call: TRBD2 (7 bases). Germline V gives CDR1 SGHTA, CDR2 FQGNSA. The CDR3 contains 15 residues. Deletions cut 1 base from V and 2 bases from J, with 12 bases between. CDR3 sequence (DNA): TGTGCCAGCAGCTTAGGTGGGGAGGGGGCCTACGAGCAGTACTTC. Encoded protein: CASSLGGEGAYEQYF.

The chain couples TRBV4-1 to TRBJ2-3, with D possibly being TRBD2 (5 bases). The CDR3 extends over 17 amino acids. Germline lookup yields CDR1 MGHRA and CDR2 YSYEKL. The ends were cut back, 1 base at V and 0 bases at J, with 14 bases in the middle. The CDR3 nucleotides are TGCGCCAGCAGCCAAGTTTCGGGGAAGCCTAGCACAGATACGCAGTATTTT. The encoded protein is CASSQVSGKPSTDTQYF.

This CDR3 reads CASSQAGGWETQYF. CDR3 sequence (DNA): TGTGCCAGCAGTCAAGCGGGGGGTTGGGAGACCCAGTACTTC. V usage is TRBV12-3 or TRBV12-4 and J usage is TRBJ2-5, with 9 bases identical to TRBD2. CDR3 size: 14 residues. V shed 5 bases, J shed 5 bases, and the junction held 6 bases outside the gene matches.

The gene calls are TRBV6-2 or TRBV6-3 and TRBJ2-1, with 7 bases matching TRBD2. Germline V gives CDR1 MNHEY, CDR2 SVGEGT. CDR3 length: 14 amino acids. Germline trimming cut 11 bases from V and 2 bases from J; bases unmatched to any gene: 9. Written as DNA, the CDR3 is TGTGCCTCCCGAGCGGGGAACACCTACAATGAGCAGTTCTTC. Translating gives CASRAGNTYNEQFF.

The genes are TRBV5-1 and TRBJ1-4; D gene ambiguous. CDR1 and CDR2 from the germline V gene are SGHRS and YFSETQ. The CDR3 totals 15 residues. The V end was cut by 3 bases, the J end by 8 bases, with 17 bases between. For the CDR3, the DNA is TGCGCCAGCAGCTCTATGGACGGACTGTCGGAAAAACTGTTTTTT. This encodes CASSSMDGLSEKLFF.

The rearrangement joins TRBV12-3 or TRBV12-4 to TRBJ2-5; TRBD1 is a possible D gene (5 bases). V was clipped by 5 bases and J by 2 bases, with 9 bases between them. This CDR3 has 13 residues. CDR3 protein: CASSHPGQETQYF. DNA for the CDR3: TGTGCCAGCAGTCACCCAGGGCAAGAGACCCAGTACTTC.

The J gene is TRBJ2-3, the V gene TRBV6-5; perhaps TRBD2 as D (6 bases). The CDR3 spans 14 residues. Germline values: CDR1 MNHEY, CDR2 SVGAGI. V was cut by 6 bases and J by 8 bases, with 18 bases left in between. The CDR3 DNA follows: TGTGCCAGCAGCCGCCGGAGGGCCGCGGTTACGCAGTATTTT. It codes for CASSRRRAAVTQYF.

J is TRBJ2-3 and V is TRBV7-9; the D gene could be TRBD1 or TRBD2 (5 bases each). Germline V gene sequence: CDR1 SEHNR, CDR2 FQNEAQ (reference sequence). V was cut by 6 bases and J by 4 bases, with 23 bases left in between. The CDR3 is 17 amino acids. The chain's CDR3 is CASRQPGQGLDADTQYF. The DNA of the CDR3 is TGTGCCAGCAGGCAACCGGGGCAGGGCTTAGACGCAGATACGCAGTATTTT.

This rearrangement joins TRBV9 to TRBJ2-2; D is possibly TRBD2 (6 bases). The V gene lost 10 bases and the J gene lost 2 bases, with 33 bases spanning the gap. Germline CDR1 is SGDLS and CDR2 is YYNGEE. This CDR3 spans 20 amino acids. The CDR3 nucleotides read TGTGCCTCAGAGGGACCGAGGACCCGCGGGATCCGACCAAACACCGGGGAGCTGTTTTTT. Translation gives CASEGPRTRGIRPNTGELFF.

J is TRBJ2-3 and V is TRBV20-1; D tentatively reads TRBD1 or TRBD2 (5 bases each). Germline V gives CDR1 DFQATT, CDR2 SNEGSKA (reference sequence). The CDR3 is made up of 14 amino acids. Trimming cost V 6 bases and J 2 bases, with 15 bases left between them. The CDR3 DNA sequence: TGCAGTGCGGGGGTGGGTTGGAACACAGATACGCAGTATTTT. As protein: CSAGVGWNTDTQYF.

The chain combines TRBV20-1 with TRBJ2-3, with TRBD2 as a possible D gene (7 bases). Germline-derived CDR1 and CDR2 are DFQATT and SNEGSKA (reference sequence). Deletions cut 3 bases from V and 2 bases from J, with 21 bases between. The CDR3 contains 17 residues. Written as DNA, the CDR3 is TGCAGTGCTAGTAGTTTGGCGGGGGCGTGGTCCACAGATACGCAGTATTTT. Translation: CSASSLAGAWSTDTQYF.